The next 32 T cell receptor beta chains were all read from a single sample in a study of beta chain features in type 1 diabetes. The study reverse transcribed the entire isolated RNA, so it sequenced expressed TCRB transcripts. Profiling relied on immunoSEQ multiplex PCR, and the TCRdb table lists in-frame clones only, not all of them. The repertoire holds approximately 150,000 clones, with about 10% as singletons. Overall study findings and caveats: All four CD4+ subsets of Type 1 diabetes patients contained TCRB CDR3s that were moderately but significantly shorter.

These receptors' antigens are unknown. Sequenced material: central memory CD4+ T cells from blood. These TCRs come from a man under 40 with type 1 diabetes.

The chain recombines TRBV18 with TRBJ2-1, with 9 positions matching TRBD1. CDR3 size: 12 residues. CDR1 KGHSH and CDR2 LQKENI come from the germline V gene. The V and J ends lost 3 bases and 10 bases, in that order; junction bases with no gene match: 1. The CDR3 loop reads CASSPGQGEQFF. The CDR3, as DNA: TGTGCCAGCTCACCGGGACAGGGAGAGCAGTTCTTC.

This clone has more than one count but fewer than ten. The chain recombines TRBV14 with TRBJ2-3, with 7 bases lining up with TRBD2. Trimming cost V 3 bases and J 3 bases; bases outside gene matches: 3. The CDR3 covers 14 residues. Germline V gene sequence: CDR1 SGHDN, CDR2 FVKESK. The CDR3 DNA reads as TGTGCCAGCAGCCACGACGGGGGGACAGATACGCAGTATTTT. Translating it yields CASSHDGGTDTQYF.

This clone was counted between two and nine times. The V gene is TRBV7-9, the J gene TRBJ1-2; D remains unclear. CDR1 and CDR2 from the germline V gene are SEHNR and FQNEAQ (reference sequence). Trimming stripped 2 bases from V and 0 bases from J, with 10 bases between. The CDR3 extends over 15 amino acids. Here the CDR3 DNA reads TGTGCCAGCAGCTTATCGGCCGGGGCTAACTATGGCTACACCTTC. Amino acid sequence: CASSLSAGANYGYTF.

The rearrangement uses TRBV29-1 and TRBJ2-3; the match to TRBD1 covers 8 bases. Per germline, CDR1 SQVTM and CDR2 ANQGSEA. The CDR3 is 14 amino acids. Unmatched junction bases numbered 9, after V lost 7 bases and J lost 3 bases. CDR3 loop: CSADRGGGTDTQYF. CDR3 DNA sequence: TGCAGCGCAGACAGGGGTGGGGGAACAGATACGCAGTATTTT.

Notes on this clone: The junction and the germline gene differ at one end; a read error may be behind it. The genes are TRBV2 and TRBJ1-2; TRBD1 matches at 7 bases. Germline V lookup: CDR1 SNHLY, CDR2 FYNNEI. The length of the CDR3 is 13 residues. In nucleotides, the CDR3 is TGTGCCAGCAGAGAAGGACAGGACTATGGCTACACCTTC. Its protein product is CASREGQDYGYTF.

This clone was recorded many times. CDR3 DNA sequence: TGCAGCGTTGATGGGCCAGGTCTTAAGAATGGCTACACCTTC. It encodes CSVDGPGLKNGYTF. This rearrangement joins TRBV29-1 to TRBJ1-2; the D is unclear. The germline CDR1 and CDR2 sequences are SQVTM and ANQGSEA. The CDR3 runs to 14 residues. Trimming removed 3 bases at V and 6 bases at J, with 17 bases between.

This clone was observed a handful of times. V and J are TRBV9 and TRBJ2-7; maybe TRBD1 (5 bases). Trimming left V 0 bases short and J 0 bases short, with 10 bases between. This CDR3 is 15 amino acids long. CDR1 is SGDLS and CDR2 is YYNGEE in the germline V gene. CDR3 sequence (DNA): TGTGCCAGCAGCGTAGACCCTGACAGCTCCTACGAGCAGTACTTC. It is translated as CASSVDPDSSYEQYF.

The chain joins TRBV14 to TRBJ1-6; D is undetermined. This CDR3 has 14 residues. The V gene lost 4 bases and the J gene lost 7 bases, with 11 bases spanning the gap. Germline V gene sequence: CDR1 SGHDN, CDR2 FVKESK. The CDR3 reads CASSLLTPNSPLHF. In DNA form, the CDR3 reads TGTGCCAGCAGCCTCCTGACACCAAATTCACCCCTCCACTTT.

The CDR3 spells CASSQKREYSGNTIYF. CDR3 sequence (DNA): TGCGCCAGCAGTCAAAAAAGGGAGTACTCTGGAAACACCATATATTTT. The chain employs TRBV23-1 and TRBJ1-3; D remains unclear. TRBV23-1 is an ORF for which the function is uncertain. V was pared by 2 bases and J by 0 bases, with 11 bases between. CDR3 length equals 16 residues.

This chain connects TRBV29-1 to TRBJ1-3; D is unresolved. Germline V gene data show CDR1 as SQVTM and CDR2 as ANQGSEA. V gave up 4 bases and J gave up 9 bases, with 10 bases separating them. The CDR3 consists of 11 residues. In DNA form, the CDR3 reads TGCAGCGTTGCCCGTGCGCGCACCATATATTTT. It codes for CSVARARTIYF.

This clone has only a few counts. V gene TRBV6-1 combines with J gene TRBJ1-2; possibly TRBD1 for D (6 bases). Germline values: CDR1 MNHNS, CDR2 SASEGT. V lost 7 bases and J lost 2, with 14 bases in between. The CDR3 is 14 amino acids. The CDR3, as DNA: TGTGCCAGCATACCGGGACACCCAAACTATGGCTACACCTTC. Translation: CASIPGHPNYGYTF.

This clone was seen more than once but under ten times. The rearrangement links TRBV29-1 to TRBJ1-3; a weak D match, TRBD1 (5 bases). The germline gives CDR1 SQVTM, CDR2 ANQGSEA. Trimming removed 3 bases from V and 6 bases from J, with 9 bases in between. This CDR3 is built from 12 residues. This chain's CDR3 is CSVDLGVNTIYF. The CDR3 DNA reads TGCAGCGTTGACCTAGGGGTAAACACCATATATTTT.

The chain combines TRBV7-9 with TRBJ1-1; TRBD1 is a possible D gene (5 bases). Trimming removed 5 bases at V and 5 bases at J, with 18 bases between. The CDR3 spans 15 residues. Germline loops: CDR1 SEHNR, CDR2 FQNEAQ (reference sequence). DNA of the CDR3: TGTGCCAGCAGCCCGGGAGGGGCGCGAGGAACTGAAGCTTTCTTT. This codes for CASSPGGARGTEAFF.

This clone appeared a few times. V gene TRBV9 combines with J gene TRBJ2-1; a possible D gene is TRBD2 (6 bases). Germline V gene sequence: CDR1 SGDLS, CDR2 YYNGEE. The germline V and J ends were trimmed by 4 bases and 2 bases, with 10 bases remaining between them. This CDR3 region has 14 residues. In nucleotides, the CDR3 is TGTGCCAGCAGCAGTTCGGGGGCCTACAATGAGCAGTTCTTC. Its protein product is CASSSSGAYNEQFF.

The chain recombines TRBV5-4 with TRBJ2-2; TRBD2 might be the D (5 bases). The CDR3 sequence is 15 residues long. CDR1 and CDR2 from the germline V gene are SGHNT and YYREEE (reference sequence). The V gene lost 0 bases and the J gene lost 4 bases, with 10 bases spanning the gap. CDR3 amino acids: CASSLGGLGTGELFF. The CDR3 bases are TGTGCCAGCAGCTTGGGAGGGCTCGGCACCGGGGAGCTGTTTTTT.

The chain combines TRBV2 with TRBJ2-7; 8 bases line up with TRBD1. The CDR3 contains 14 residues. The J segment lost 6 bases and the V segment lost 5 bases, leaving 9 bases of the junction unmatched. Germline V lookup: CDR1 SNHLY, CDR2 FYNNEI. This CDR3 is CASSIDRGSAEQYF. CDR3 sequence (DNA): TGTGCCAGCAGTATCGACAGGGGATCGGCCGAGCAGTACTTC.

In its sample, this clone was seen a few times. Within the sample, other DNA sequences also encode this same CDR3. The V and J genes are TRBV7-9 and TRBJ2-7; the match to TRBD2 covers 7 bases. With 3 bases clipped from V and 3 bases from J, the junction kept 2 bases outside the gene matches. Per the germline V gene, CDR1 is SEHNR and CDR2 is FQNEAQ (reference sequence). The CDR3 has 13 residues. CDR3 in DNA: TGTGCCAGCAGCTTCGGGGGGAGCTACGAGCAGTACTTC. Residues: CASSFGGSYEQYF.

The chain links TRBV7-2 to TRBJ2-7, with TRBD1 matching over 7 bases. CDR3 length equals 14 residues. CDR1 is SGHTA and CDR2 is FQGNSA in the germline V gene. After removal of 5 bases from V and 0 bases from J, the junction contained 4 bases not matched to a gene. CDR3 region: CASSRGGASYEQYF. For the CDR3, the DNA is TGTGCCAGCAGCCGAGGGGGCGCCTCCTACGAGCAGTACTTC.

This chain uses TRBV5-4 with TRBJ2-5; 8 nucleotides agree with TRBD2. V lost 5 bases, J lost 5 bases, and 11 bases stayed unmatched. CDR3 length: 15 residues. The V gene's germline CDR1 is SGHNT and CDR2 YYREEE (reference sequence). The CDR3 loop is CASRFYGGATETQYF. The CDR3, as DNA: TGTGCCAGCAGGTTCTACGGGGGGGCAACGGAGACCCAGTACTTC.

This clone showed up just a few times. The genes are TRBV27 and TRBJ1-5, with D perhaps TRBD1 (5 bases). The CDR3 consists of 13 residues. The ends were cut back, 4 bases at V and 7 bases at J, with 11 bases in the middle. Germline V lookup: CDR1 MNHEY, CDR2 SMNVEV (reference sequence). The CDR3: CASSWAGMQPQHF. DNA of the CDR3: TGTGCCAGCAGTTGGGCAGGGATGCAGCCCCAGCATTTT.

The genes are TRBV6-6 and TRBJ1-2; 7 bases map to TRBD1. The length of the CDR3 is 13 residues. CDR1 is MNHNY and CDR2 is SVGAGI in the germline V gene (reference sequence). Unmatched junction bases numbered 8, after V lost 5 bases and J lost 8 bases. In nucleotides, the CDR3 is TGTGCCAGCAGTCAGACAGGGAATTACGGCTACACCTTC. Residues: CASSQTGNYGYTF.

There are a few counts of this clone. This chain uses TRBV9 with TRBJ2-5; a weak D match, TRBD1 (5 bases). V was shortened by 0 bases and J by 2 bases, with 8 bases between the two germline ends. CDR1 and CDR2 (germline): SGDLS, YYNGEE. The CDR3 covers 14 residues. The DNA for the CDR3 is TGTGCCAGCAGCGTAGGAAGGACACAAGAGACCCAGTACTTC. This sequence encodes CASSVGRTQETQYF.

A word on this clone: A read error may produce the germline difference seen at one junction end. V is TRBV7-7 and J is TRBJ2-5; D may be TRBD1 (6 bases). Germline assignment: CDR1 SSHAT and CDR2 FNYEAQ (reference sequence). The CDR3 is 14 amino acids. The CDR3 DNA follows: TGTGCTAGCAGCCCGGCAGGGGTACAAGAGACCCAGTACTTC. Residues: CASSPAGVQETQYF.

The chain uses TRBV28 and TRBJ1-5; TRBD1 aligns across 7 bases. The CDR3 runs 14 residues. V dropped 6 bases and J dropped 2; count of bases not matched to a gene: 4. CDR1 and CDR2 from the germline V gene are MDHEN and SYDVKM. The CDR3 DNA reads as TGTGCCAGCAGCAACGACAGGGGCAATCAGCCCCAGCATTTT. Encoded protein: CASSNDRGNQPQHF.

The gene calls are TRBV27 and TRBJ1-6; a possible D gene is TRBD1 (6 bases). The CDR3 runs to 15 residues. The V end was cut by 4 bases, the J end by 8 bases, with 15 bases between. CDR1 is MNHEY and CDR2 is SMNVEV in the germline V gene (reference sequence). The DNA for the CDR3 is TGTGCCAGCAGTTCTACCGGGACATCGTATTCACCCCTCCACTTT. Its protein is CASSSTGTSYSPLHF.

This clone has a handful of counts. CDR3 sequence: CASSLGSGGPGGEQYF. The DNA of the CDR3 is TGTGCCAGCAGCTTAGGGAGCGGGGGACCCGGGGGGGAGCAGTACTTC. The chain links TRBV7-9 to TRBJ2-7; 8 bases line up with TRBD2. The CDR3 sequence is 16 residues long. From germline, CDR1 is SEHNR and CDR2 FQNEAQ (reference sequence). Trimming removed 1 base from V and 7 bases from J; junction bases left unmatched: 12.

This clone was seen a few times. This rearrangement joins TRBV29-1 to TRBJ1-2, with D hard to call. The length of the CDR3 is 13 residues. Germline V gene data show CDR1 as SQVTM and CDR2 as ANQGSEA. V was pared by 4 bases and J by 2 bases, with 11 bases between. In nucleotides, the CDR3 is TGCAGCGTTGCTCCGTCAGGCAACTATGGCTACACCTTC. Amino acids: CSVAPSGNYGYTF.

The chain carries TRBV19 and TRBJ2-5; TRBD1 matches 10 bases. Trimming at V came to 5 bases and at J to 3 bases, leaving 6 bases not matched to a gene. Germline V gives CDR1 LNHDA, CDR2 SQIVND (reference sequence). The CDR3 totals 15 residues. DNA of the CDR3: TGTGCCAGTAGTGGCACAGGACAGGGGGAAGAGACCCAGTACTTC. Translating it yields CASSGTGQGEETQYF.

J is TRBJ1-2 and V is TRBV4-1; D ambiguous. The CDR3 sequence is 16 residues long. Trimming took off 1 base at V and 7 bases at J, with 19 bases between the two ends. Germline loops: CDR1 MGHRA, CDR2 YSYEKL. The CDR3 DNA is TGCGCCAGCAGCCAAGTCGGCGGTGATAGTGCTATTGGCTACACCTTC. It codes for CASSQVGGDSAIGYTF.

The chain links TRBV7-2 to TRBJ1-1, with 10 bases aligning to TRBD1. The CDR3 spans 14 residues. V gave up 5 bases and J gave up 6 bases; unmatched junction bases: 6. Germline assignment: CDR1 SGHTA and CDR2 FQGNSA. The CDR3 loop is CASSDRDRGAEAFF. For the CDR3, the DNA is TGTGCCAGCAGCGATCGGGACAGGGGAGCTGAAGCTTTCTTT.

The sample holds a few counts of this clone. The gene calls are TRBV5-4 and TRBJ2-5; D gene ambiguous. The CDR3 is 14 residues long. The germline V gene has CDR1 SGHNT and CDR2 YYREEE (reference sequence). V was shortened by 1 base and J by 2 bases, with 9 bases between the two germline ends. In DNA form, the CDR3 reads TGTGCCAGCAGCTTGTATCACATACAAGAGACCCAGTACTTC. Its protein product is CASSLYHIQETQYF.

This rearrangement joins TRBV27 to TRBJ1-5; perhaps TRBD1 as D (6 bases). Germline V gene data show CDR1 as MNHEY and CDR2 as SMNVEV (reference sequence). The CDR3 sequence is 13 residues long. The V gene lost 10 bases and the J gene lost 3 bases, with 13 bases spanning the gap. The CDR3 DNA is TGTGCCATATCCGGGACATACAATCAGCCCCAGCATTTT. It encodes CAISGTYNQPQHF.